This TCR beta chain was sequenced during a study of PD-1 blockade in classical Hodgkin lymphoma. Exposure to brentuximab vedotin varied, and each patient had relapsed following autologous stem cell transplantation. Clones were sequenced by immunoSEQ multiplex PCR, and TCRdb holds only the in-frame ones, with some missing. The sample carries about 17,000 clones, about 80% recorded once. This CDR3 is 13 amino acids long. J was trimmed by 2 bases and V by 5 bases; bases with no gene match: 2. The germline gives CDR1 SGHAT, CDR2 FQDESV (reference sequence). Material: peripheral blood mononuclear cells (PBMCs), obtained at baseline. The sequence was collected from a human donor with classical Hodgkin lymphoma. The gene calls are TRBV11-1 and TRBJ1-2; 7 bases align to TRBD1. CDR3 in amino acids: CASSEQGNYGYTF. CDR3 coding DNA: TGTGCCAGCAGCGAACAGGGGAACTATGGCTACACCTTC.